This T cell receptor (beta chain) was profiled in a study of T cells in Graves' hyperthyroidism and ophthalmopathy. Study conclusions and caveats: Median prediction lead before ophthalmopathy onset was 6.5 months with the model. Most expanded thyroid clonotypes above 0.001 also appeared in blood.

Amplification yielded TCR beta CDR3 regions, with RNA transcripts as the source. TCR CDR3 underwent first-round RT-PCR with the HTBI primer set. TCRdb fed the multiplex PCR reads into MiXCR, producing one record per CDR3 protein. Among 700,000 or so distinct CDR3 sequences listed, approximately 15% were seen once. Each ophthalmopathy patient scored at least 3 on the Clinical Activity Score and at least 4 on NOSPECS grade, with duration under 3 months. Remarks on this clonotype: What it binds is not known.

This CDR3 comprises 14 residues. The germline V and J ends were trimmed by 5 bases and 2 bases, with 12 bases remaining between them. The germline V gene encodes CDR1 LNHDA and CDR2 SQIVND (reference sequence). Sequencing was performed on blood. The receptor was derived from a woman aged 45-59 years with Graves' ophthalmopathy. This chain connects TRBV19 to TRBJ1-1; D remains unclear. CDR3 loop: CASSPHGGNTEAFF. CDR3 coding DNA: TGTGCCAGTAGTCCACATGGCGGAAACACTGAAGCTTTCTTT.